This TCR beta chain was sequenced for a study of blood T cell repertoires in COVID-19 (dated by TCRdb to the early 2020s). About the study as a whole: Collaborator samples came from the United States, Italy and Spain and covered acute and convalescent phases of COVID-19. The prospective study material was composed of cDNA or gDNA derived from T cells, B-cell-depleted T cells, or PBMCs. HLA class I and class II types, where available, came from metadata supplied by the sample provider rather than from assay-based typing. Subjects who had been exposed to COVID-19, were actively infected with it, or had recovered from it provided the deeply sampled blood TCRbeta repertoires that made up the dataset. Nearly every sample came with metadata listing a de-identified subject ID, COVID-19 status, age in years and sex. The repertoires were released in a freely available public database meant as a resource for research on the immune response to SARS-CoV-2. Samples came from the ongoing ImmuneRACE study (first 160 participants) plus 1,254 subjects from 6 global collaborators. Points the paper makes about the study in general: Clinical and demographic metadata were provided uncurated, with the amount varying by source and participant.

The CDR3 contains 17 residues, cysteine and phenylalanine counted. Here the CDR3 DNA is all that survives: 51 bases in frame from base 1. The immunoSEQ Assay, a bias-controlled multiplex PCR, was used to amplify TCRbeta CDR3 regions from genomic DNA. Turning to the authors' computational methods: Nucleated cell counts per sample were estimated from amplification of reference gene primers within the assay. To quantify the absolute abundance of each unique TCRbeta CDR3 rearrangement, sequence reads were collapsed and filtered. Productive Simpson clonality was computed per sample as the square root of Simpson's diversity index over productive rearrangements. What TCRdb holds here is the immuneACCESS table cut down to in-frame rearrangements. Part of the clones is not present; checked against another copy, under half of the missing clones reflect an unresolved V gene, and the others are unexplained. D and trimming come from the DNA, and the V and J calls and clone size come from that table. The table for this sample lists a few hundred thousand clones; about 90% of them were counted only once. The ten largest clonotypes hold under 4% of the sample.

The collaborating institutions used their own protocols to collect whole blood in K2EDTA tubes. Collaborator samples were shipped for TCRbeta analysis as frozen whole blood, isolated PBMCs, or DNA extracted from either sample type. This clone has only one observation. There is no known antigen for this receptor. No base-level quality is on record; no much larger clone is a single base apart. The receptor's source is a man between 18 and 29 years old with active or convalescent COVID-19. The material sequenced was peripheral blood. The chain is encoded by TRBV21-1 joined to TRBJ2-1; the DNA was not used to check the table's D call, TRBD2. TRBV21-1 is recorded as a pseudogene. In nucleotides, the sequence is TGTGCCAGCAGCAAAGCGGAATCGGGAGGGCCTTCCAATGAGCAGTTCTTC. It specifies CASSKAESGGPSNEQFF.